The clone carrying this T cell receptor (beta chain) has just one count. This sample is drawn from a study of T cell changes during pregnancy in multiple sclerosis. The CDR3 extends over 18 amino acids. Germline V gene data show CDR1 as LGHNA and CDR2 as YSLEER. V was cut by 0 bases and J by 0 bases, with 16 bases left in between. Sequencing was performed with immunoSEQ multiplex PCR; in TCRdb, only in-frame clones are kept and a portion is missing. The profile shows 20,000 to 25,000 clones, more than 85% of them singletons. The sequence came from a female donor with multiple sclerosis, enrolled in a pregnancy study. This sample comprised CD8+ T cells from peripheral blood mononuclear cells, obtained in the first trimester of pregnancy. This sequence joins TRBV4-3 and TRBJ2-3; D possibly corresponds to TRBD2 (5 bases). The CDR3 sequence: CASSQDGGGDSSTDTQYF. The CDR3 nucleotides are TGCGCCAGCAGCCAAGATGGAGGCGGAGATTCTAGCACAGATACGCAGTATTTT.